This T cell receptor beta chain comes out of a study of shared clonotypes between healthy human individuals. The study enrolled healthy HIV-negative adults without recent acute infections or vaccinations as donors. Sequencing used immunoSEQ multiplex PCR; TCRdb keeps in-frame clones, though not all of them. The table has a few million clones, around nine tenths seen once. This CDR3 contains 16 residues. From germline, CDR1 is SNHLY and CDR2 FYNNEI. The ends were cut back, 3 bases at V and 5 bases at J, with 18 bases in the middle. The V and J genes are TRBV2 and TRBJ2-3, with no clear D. The clonotype was recovered from a man aged 18-30 years in good health. The sequencing sample was made of naive CD4+ T cells sorted from blood. Subset indicated: CD45RA+ positively selected. CDR3 nucleotide sequence: TGTGCCAGCAGTGACAGTTTGGGCTATGGCAAAGATACGCAGTATTTT. This sequence encodes CASSDSLGYGKDTQYF.